Below, one T cell receptor (beta chain) is given with its context. TCRdb's table, derived via immunoSEQ multiplex PCR, lists solely in-frame clones and lacks some. The table includes 110,000 or so clones, 84% detected once. V lost 8 bases and J lost 4, with 11 bases in between. There are 11 residues in the CDR3. Germline V gene lookup returns CDR1 DFQATT and CDR2 SNEGSKA (reference sequence). The data were taken from a study of blood T cell repertoires in COVID-19. The sequence was collected from a woman in her 40s with acute or convalescent COVID-19. The chain has TRBV20-1 and TRBJ1-1, with D possibly matching TRBD1 (6 bases). The sequenced sample consisted of peripheral blood. The CDR3 here is CSTGRGTEAFF. For the CDR3, the DNA is TGCAGTACAGGGAGGGGCACTGAAGCTTTCTTT.